This T cell receptor beta chain was observed in a study of blood T cell repertoires in COVID-19. For the study at large: Samples taken during acute and convalescent COVID-19 were collected in the United States, Italy and Spain. T cells, B-cell-depleted T cells, or PBMCs provided the cDNA or gDNA that served as material.

The germline V gene encodes CDR1 SGHRS and CDR2 YFSETQ. Trimming took off 0 bases at V and 1 base at J, with 10 bases between the two ends. The CDR3 has 15 amino acids. As originally analysed: Estimated nucleated cell counts came from reference gene primer amplification. Method: immunoSEQ multiplex PCR; TCRdb's copy keeps in-frame clones and lacks some. Clonal size and the V and J genes are those of that table, whereas D and trimming came from the DNA. Here the sample spans 84,000 or so clones, approximately 78% being singletons. Sequences were obtained from peripheral blood. V gene TRBV5-1 combines with J gene TRBJ2-5, with D perhaps matching TRBD1 (6 bases). The origin of this receptor is an elderly woman with acute or convalescent COVID-19. This chain's CDR3 is CASSLDTGTQETQYF. The CDR3 region has the DNA TGCGCCAGCAGCTTGGATACAGGGACCCAAGAGACCCAGTACTTC.